The clone carrying this TCR beta chain was detected only a few times. The target antigen is unknown. TCRdb processed the reads anew with MiXCR; each CDR3 protein has one entry. The data contain around 530,000 distinct CDR3 sequences, about 30% of them singletons. Germline-derived CDR1 and CDR2 are SEHNR and FQNEAQ (reference sequence). V gave up 5 bases and J gave up 2 bases, with 13 bases separating them. The CDR3 runs 15 residues. The data derive from a study of T cell repertoires in cytomegalovirus infection. For the study at large: Both a matching HLA type and CMV infection were indicated by public TCR beta signatures.

Study results and limitations: HLA-C-restricted TCR beta clonotypes specific for CMV led the ex vivo response.

This chain uses TRBV7-9 with TRBJ2-1; D unclear. Sequencing was done on a sample of PBMCs. The receptor comes from a human donor in good health (CMV status not recorded). Some clones in this sample may be carry-over from other donors' samples. The DNA for the CDR3 is TGTGCCAGCAGCCAAGGCCTAAAAACCTACAATGAGCAGTTCTTC. Translation: CASSQGLKTYNEQFF.